The T cell receptor beta chain described here comes from a study of blood T cell repertoires in COVID-19. Study-level background: Researchers got acute and convalescent COVID-19 samples from the United States, Italy and Spain. PBMCs, B-cell-depleted T cells, or T cells were the source of the cDNA or gDNA that made up the material.

Authors' analysis steps: Reference gene primers were amplified, and this amplification served to estimate nucleated cell counts. Clones were read by immunoSEQ multiplex PCR, and TCRdb kept only the in-frame ones, dropping some. The V and J calls and the clone size are those of that table, but D and trimming were determined from the DNA. Of fewer than 300,000 clones listed, under 90% were seen once; the top ten hold roughly 3.1%. In germline, CDR1 is MNHEY, CDR2 SVGAGI. The CDR3 sequence is 13 residues long. Germline trimming cut 5 bases from V and 9 bases from J; bases unmatched to any gene: 10. Sequences were obtained from peripheral blood. The chain couples TRBV6-5 to TRBJ2-7; 7 bases fit TRBD2. This clonotype was obtained from a young woman with acute or convalescent COVID-19. The CDR3 bases are TGTGCCAGCAGTCCCACCGGACTAGTCGGGCAGTACTTC. This translates into CASSPTGLVGQYF.